The T cell receptor (beta chain) under discussion was sequenced for a study of T cell responses to AZD1222 COVID-19 vaccine. The data were produced by immunoSEQ multiplex PCR, yet TCRdb's version contains in-frame clones alone and is incomplete. The table includes about 140,000 clones, 80% to 95% detected once. The sequenced sample was peripheral blood, obtained on day 0 of AZD1222 vaccination. The receptor comes from an adult in good health.

The CDR3 spells CASSSDSNYGYTF. For the CDR3, the DNA is TGTGCCAGCAGCTCGGACAGCAACTATGGCTACACCTTC. V usage is TRBV5-4 and J usage is TRBJ1-2, with D perhaps matching TRBD1 (6 bases). Between the trimmed V and J ends, which lost 3 bases and 2 bases, there was a span of 8 bases. Germline V gene lookup returns CDR1 SGHNT and CDR2 YYREEE (reference sequence). CDR3 length: 13 amino acids. Full variable domain (missing parts from reference TRBV5-4 and TRBJ1-2): ETGVTQSPTHLIKTRGQQVTLRCSSQSGHNTVSWYQQALGQGPQFIFQYYREEENGRGNFPPRFSGLQFPNYSSELNVNALELDDSALYLCASSSDSNYGYTFGSGTRLTVV.